This section outlines one T cell receptor beta chain sequence together with its context. Its antigen is as yet unknown. The data were taken from a study of beta chain features in type 1 diabetes. Study conclusions and caveats: Patients with type 1 diabetes showed fewer VDJ junction insertions and more deletions. When Type 1 diabetes patients were examined, their TCRB CDR3s proved moderately but significantly shorter in all four CD4+ subsets.

cDNA synthesis used the whole RNA isolate, giving expressed TCRB sequences. Assay used: immunoSEQ multiplex PCR; TCRdb lists only in-frame clones, some missing. The sample holds roughly 730,000 clones, under 15% seen once. CDR3 length equals 15 residues. What was sequenced was naive CD4+ T cells from blood. The chain links TRBV21-1 to TRBJ2-7. TRBV21-1 is tagged as a pseudogene. The receptor's source is a young man with type 1 diabetes. The CDR3 spells CASSKGGARFYEQYF. The CDR3 DNA reads as TGTGCCAGCAGCAAAGGGGGGGCGCGATTCTACGAGCAGTACTTC.